The clone carrying this T cell receptor (beta chain) was counted ten times or more. Its antigen is unidentified. The data derive from a study of T cell responses to AZD1222 COVID-19 vaccine. Study-wide results and limits: Donors were chiefly white British, with a greater number of females, and clonal diversity was perhaps underestimated.

TCRdb keeps only in-frame clones here, not all; method: immunoSEQ multiplex PCR. The repertoire holds some 130,000 clones, with roughly 87% as singletons. V dropped 7 bases and J dropped 8 bases, with 15 bases sitting between them. The length of the CDR3 is 13 residues. Germline values: CDR1 SGHRS, CDR2 YFSETQ. The sequences come from peripheral blood, collected 28 days after the second AZD1222 dose. The clonotype comes from an adult who received the AZD1222 COVID-19 vaccine. This chain joins TRBV5-1 and TRBJ1-4; D remains unclear. CDR3 sequence: CASPDPGREKLFF. The CDR3 DNA sequence: TGCGCCAGCCCGGACCCGGGGAGGGAAAAACTGTTTTTT.